Listed below are T cell receptor beta chains from one sample, sequenced in a study of blood T cell repertoires in COVID-19. Profiled with immunoSEQ multiplex PCR; TCRdb holds only in-frame clones, not every one. The data hold about 130,000 clones, with around 89% observed a single time. Sequenced sample: peripheral blood. The receptors come from a man between 60 and 75 years old with COVID-19, enrolled during active disease. Each CDR3 is given with its conserved first and last residue. A D gene is named only where the DNA matches it firmly. For some rows the clone size is stated as once, few or many, or as a class when expanded; others skip it.

j_gene: TRBJ1-1
d_gene: .
abundance: .
v_gene: TRBV12-3/TRBV12-4
CDR3nt: TGTGCCAGCAGTTTGTACAGGGATGAAGGCGCTTTCTTT
CDR3aa: CASSLYRDEGAFF

j_gene: TRBJ1-4
d_gene: TRBD1
abundance: .
v_gene: TRBV7-9
CDR3nt: TGTGCCAGCAGCTTAAGACAGGGGCGTGAAAAACTGTTTTTT
CDR3aa: CASSLRQGREKLFF

j_gene: TRBJ1-1
d_gene: .
abundance: .
v_gene: TRBV7-9
CDR3nt: TGTGCCAGCAGCCTGCATCAAACAGGGAACACTGAAGCTTTCTTT
CDR3aa: CASSLHQTGNTEAFF

j_gene: TRBJ2-5
d_gene: .
abundance: .
v_gene: TRBV4-3
CDR3nt: TGCGCCAGCAGCCAACGAGGTCAAGAGACCCAGTACTTC
CDR3aa: CASSQRGQETQYF

j_gene: TRBJ1-2
d_gene: .
abundance: .
v_gene: TRBV6-5
CDR3nt: TGTGCCAGCAGAACTACGATCGAAGCTGGCTACACCTTC
CDR3aa: CASRTTIEAGYTF

j_gene: TRBJ2-5
d_gene: .
abundance: .
v_gene: TRBV9
CDR3nt: TGTGCCAGCAGCGTAGGGCGGGGACAAGAGACCCAGTACTTC
CDR3aa: CASSVGRGQETQYF

j_gene: TRBJ1-2
d_gene: .
abundance: .
v_gene: TRBV12-3/TRBV12-4
CDR3nt: TGTGCCAACCGCAGGGGTTGGGGCTATGGCTACACCTTC
CDR3aa: CANRRGWGYGYTF

j_gene: TRBJ2-2
d_gene: .
abundance: .
v_gene: TRBV10-3
CDR3nt: TGTGCCATCAGTGAGGACCGGGATTACACCGGGGAGCTGTTTTTT
CDR3aa: CAISEDRDYTGELFF

j_gene: TRBJ1-5
d_gene: .
abundance: .
v_gene: TRBV6-1
CDR3nt: TGTGCCAGCAGTGAGGGTACGACGAGGCAGCCCCAGCATTTT
CDR3aa: CASSEGTTRQPQHF

j_gene: TRBJ1-6
d_gene: TRBD1
abundance: .
v_gene: TRBV5-1
CDR3nt: TGCGCCAGCAGCTTAGGAGGGGGCTCGGGTTCACCCCTCCACTTT
CDR3aa: CASSLGGGSGSPLHF

j_gene: TRBJ1-1
d_gene: .
abundance: .
v_gene: TRBV2
CDR3nt: TGTGCCAGCAGTGGGTTGGCCACGAACACTGAAGCTTTCTTT
CDR3aa: CASSGLATNTEAFF

j_gene: TRBJ1-5
d_gene: TRBD1
abundance: .
v_gene: TRBV28
CDR3nt: TGTGCCAGCAGTTTGGCCCGGACAGGAGGGAATCAGCCCCAGCATTTT
CDR3aa: CASSLARTGGNQPQHF

j_gene: TRBJ1-1
d_gene: .
abundance: .
v_gene: TRBV28
CDR3nt: TGTGCCAGCAGTTTACACACCGGAGAGGCTTTCTTT
CDR3aa: CASSLHTGEAFF

j_gene: TRBJ1-1
d_gene: .
abundance: .
v_gene: TRBV28
CDR3nt: TGTGCCATCTGCGGTTCTATGAACACTGAAGCTTTCTTT
CDR3aa: CAICGSMNTEAFF

j_gene: TRBJ2-3
d_gene: .
abundance: many
v_gene: TRBV11-2
CDR3nt: TGTGCCAGCAGCCTCGCGGGGCCAGATACGCAGTATTTT
CDR3aa: CASSLAGPDTQYF

j_gene: TRBJ2-3
d_gene: TRBD2
abundance: .
v_gene: TRBV2
CDR3nt: TGTGCCAGCAGTGGAAGTAGCGGGGAAGTAGATACGCAGTATTTT
CDR3aa: CASSGSSGEVDTQYF

j_gene: TRBJ2-7
d_gene: TRBD2
abundance: .
v_gene: TRBV27
CDR3nt: TGTGCCAGCAGTTTAGGACTAGCGGTCTCCTACGAGCAGTACTTC
CDR3aa: CASSLGLAVSYEQYF

j_gene: TRBJ2-2
d_gene: TRBD1
abundance: .
v_gene: TRBV4-3
CDR3nt: TGCGCCAGCAGCCAAGACGGACAGGCCGGGGAGCTGTTTTTT
CDR3aa: CASSQDGQAGELFF

j_gene: TRBJ2-5
d_gene: TRBD2
abundance: .
v_gene: TRBV25-1
CDR3nt: TGTGCCAGCAGTGAATGGCGGGGGGGCGGGGAGACCCAGTACTTC
CDR3aa: CASSEWRGGGETQYF

j_gene: TRBJ1-4
d_gene: .
abundance: .
v_gene: TRBV19
CDR3nt: TGTGCCAGTAGTATCACGAAGACCGCGGGGAATGAAAAACTGTTTTTT
CDR3aa: CASSITKTAGNEKLFF

j_gene: TRBJ2-7
d_gene: .
abundance: .
v_gene: TRBV4-3
CDR3nt: TGCGCCAGCAGCCAAGCGATAGCCTTGGAGCAGTACTTC
CDR3aa: CASSQAIALEQYF

j_gene: TRBJ1-4
d_gene: .
abundance: once
v_gene: TRBV20-1
CDR3nt: TGCAGTGCTTGTGGGGCGGGGGCCGGGCAAGAAAAACTGTTTTTT
CDR3aa: CSACGAGAGQEKLFF

j_gene: TRBJ1-5
d_gene: .
abundance: .
v_gene: TRBV7-2
CDR3nt: TGTGCCAGCAGCTTAGTAGGGGGGGGAAATCAGCCCCAGCATTTT
CDR3aa: CASSLVGGGNQPQHF

j_gene: TRBJ1-2
d_gene: .
abundance: .
v_gene: TRBV15
CDR3nt: TGTGCCACCAGCAGATTAGACAGCGCCTATGGCTACACCTTC
CDR3aa: CATSRLDSAYGYTF

j_gene: TRBJ1-2
d_gene: TRBD1
abundance: .
v_gene: TRBV4-1
CDR3nt: TGCGCCAGCAGCCAGCCGGGACAGGGGGTTATACATGGCTACACCTTC
CDR3aa: CASSQPGQGVIHGYTF

j_gene: TRBJ1-2
d_gene: TRBD1
abundance: .
v_gene: TRBV3-1/TRBV3-2
CDR3nt: TGTGCCAGCAGCCACCTGGGTGACAGGGCCGGGGTCGGCTACACCTTC
CDR3aa: CASSHLGDRAGVGYTF

j_gene: TRBJ1-2
d_gene: TRBD1
abundance: .
v_gene: TRBV29-1
CDR3nt: TGCAGCGCCGCGGACAGGGGGCGATTCTATGGCTACACCTTC
CDR3aa: CSAADRGRFYGYTF

j_gene: TRBJ1-6
d_gene: .
abundance: .
v_gene: TRBV5-1
CDR3nt: TGCGCCAGCAGCTCCACGGGCGGGGGAGTCAATTCACCCCTCCACTTT
CDR3aa: CASSSTGGGVNSPLHF

j_gene: TRBJ1-1
d_gene: .
abundance: .
v_gene: TRBV4-1
CDR3nt: TGCGCCAGCAGCCAAGATAGTCGCGACAGCTATTCCATGAACACTGAAGCTTTCTTT
CDR3aa: CASSQDSRDSYSMNTEAFF

j_gene: TRBJ1-1
d_gene: .
abundance: .
v_gene: TRBV5-5
CDR3nt: TGTGCCAGCAGCTTGACAGGGCGCAACACTGAAGCTTTCTTT
CDR3aa: CASSLTGRNTEAFF

j_gene: TRBJ2-7
d_gene: TRBD1
abundance: .
v_gene: TRBV28
CDR3nt: TGTGCCAGCTATTCCAATACAGGGGATCCCTACGAGCAGTACTTC
CDR3aa: CASYSNTGDPYEQYF

j_gene: TRBJ2-7
d_gene: .
abundance: .
v_gene: TRBV18
CDR3nt: TGTGCCAGCTCACCCGGCGCGGGCTTCAGATCCTACGAGCAGTACTTC
CDR3aa: CASSPGAGFRSYEQYF

j_gene: TRBJ1-3
d_gene: .
abundance: .
v_gene: TRBV16
CDR3nt: TGTGCCAGCAGCCACTCGGGGCAGGGGTCCTCTGGAAACACCATATATTTT
CDR3aa: CASSHSGQGSSGNTIYF

j_gene: TRBJ1-4
d_gene: TRBD1
abundance: few
v_gene: TRBV5-1
CDR3nt: TGCGCCAGCAGCTTGACAGGGGGAGATGAAAAACTGTTTTTT
CDR3aa: CASSLTGGDEKLFF

j_gene: TRBJ2-1
d_gene: TRBD2
abundance: .
v_gene: TRBV30
CDR3nt: TGTGCCTGGAGTGGACTAGCGAAGAACAATGAGCAGTTCTTC
CDR3aa: CAWSGLAKNNEQFF

j_gene: TRBJ2-2
d_gene: .
abundance: .
v_gene: TRBV9
CDR3nt: TGTGCCAGCAGCGTCCTAGACTCCACCGGGGAGCTGTTTTTT
CDR3aa: CASSVLDSTGELFF

j_gene: TRBJ1-3
d_gene: .
abundance: .
v_gene: TRBV30
CDR3nt: TGTGCCTGGAGTGTAAACGTCTGGTGGACAAGCTCTGGAAACACCATATATTTT
CDR3aa: CAWSVNVWWTSSGNTIYF

j_gene: TRBJ2-3
d_gene: .
abundance: .
v_gene: TRBV27
CDR3nt: TGTGCCAGCAGGACAGGAGCTAGCACAGATACGCAGTATTTT
CDR3aa: CASRTGASTDTQYF

j_gene: TRBJ1-1
d_gene: .
abundance: .
v_gene: TRBV27
CDR3nt: TGTGCCAGCAGTTTATCTCCAAGGGGTGAAGCTTTCTTT
CDR3aa: CASSLSPRGEAFF